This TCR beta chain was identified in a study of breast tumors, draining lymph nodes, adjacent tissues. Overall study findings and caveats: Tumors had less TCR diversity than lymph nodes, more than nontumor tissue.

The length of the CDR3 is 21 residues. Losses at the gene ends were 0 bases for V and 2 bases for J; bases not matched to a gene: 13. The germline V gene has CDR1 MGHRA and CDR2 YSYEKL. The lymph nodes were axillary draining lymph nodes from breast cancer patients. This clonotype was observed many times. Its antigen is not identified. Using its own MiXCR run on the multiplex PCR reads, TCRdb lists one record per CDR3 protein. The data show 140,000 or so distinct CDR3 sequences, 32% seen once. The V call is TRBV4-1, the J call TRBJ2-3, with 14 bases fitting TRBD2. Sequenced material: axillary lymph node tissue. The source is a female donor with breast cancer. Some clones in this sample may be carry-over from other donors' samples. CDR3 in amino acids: CASSQDPPGLAGVDPTDTQYF. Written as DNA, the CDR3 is TGCGCCAGCAGCCAAGATCCACCGGGACTAGCGGGAGTGGACCCCACAGATACGCAGTATTTT.